This T cell receptor (beta chain) was identified in a study of Ad26.COV2.S vaccination and SARS-CoV-2 variants. Study at large: Each vaccinee took Ad26.COV2.S intramuscularly, once or twice 56 days apart. Study-level points and caveats: For non-spike TCRs, breadth in vaccine recipients resembled that in placebo recipients.

Treatment of the sample: approximately 18 received Ad26.COV2.S at low or high dose, single or two shots; about 5 received placebo; per-sample allocation not given. After the first vaccine or placebo injection, samples were drawn on day 63. The V gene's germline CDR1 is MNHEY and CDR2 SVGEGT. The CDR3 length is 16 residues. The germline V and J ends were trimmed by 2 bases and 0 bases, with 11 bases remaining between them. The repertoire was sequenced with immunoSEQ multiplex PCR; TCRdb's copy has only in-frame clones and lacks some. This table holds a few hundred thousand clones, around 90% found once. Notes on this clone: Its antigen is unidentified.

Here the sequenced sample was peripheral blood, taken in a trial of Ad26.COV2.S vaccine versus placebo. The receptor was isolated from a person between 18 and 60 years old who received the Ad26.COV2.S COVID-19 vaccine or a placebo. The chain recombines TRBV6-2 or TRBV6-3 with TRBJ1-5; the D gene is possibly TRBD1 (6 bases). Written as DNA, the CDR3 is TGTGCCAGCAGTTACGGTGGGGGCTATAGCAATCAGCCCCAGCATTTT. Amino acid sequence: CASSYGGGYSNQPQHF.